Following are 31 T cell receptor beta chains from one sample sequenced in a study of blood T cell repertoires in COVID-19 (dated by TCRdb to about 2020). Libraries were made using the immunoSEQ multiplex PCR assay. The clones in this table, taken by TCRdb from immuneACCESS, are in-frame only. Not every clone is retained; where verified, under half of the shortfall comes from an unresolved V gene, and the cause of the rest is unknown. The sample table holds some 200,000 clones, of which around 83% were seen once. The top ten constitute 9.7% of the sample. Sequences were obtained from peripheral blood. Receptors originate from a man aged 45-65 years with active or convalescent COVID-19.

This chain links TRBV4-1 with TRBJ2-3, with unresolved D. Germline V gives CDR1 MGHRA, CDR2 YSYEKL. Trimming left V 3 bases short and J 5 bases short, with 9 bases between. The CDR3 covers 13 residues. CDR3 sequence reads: CASSHLPGDTQYF. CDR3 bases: TGCGCCAGCAGCCATTTACCCGGAGATACGCAGTATTTT.

The CDR3 DNA reads TGTGCCAGCAGCTTGGCGCGGCAGGGCGCAAACACCATATATTTT. It translates to CASSLARQGANTIYF. The V and J genes are TRBV7-9 and TRBJ1-3, with D possibly matching TRBD1 (5 bases). Per the germline V gene, CDR1 is SEHNR and CDR2 is FQNEAQ (reference sequence). Trimming removed 3 bases from V and 6 bases from J, with 15 bases in between. CDR3 length: 15 residues.

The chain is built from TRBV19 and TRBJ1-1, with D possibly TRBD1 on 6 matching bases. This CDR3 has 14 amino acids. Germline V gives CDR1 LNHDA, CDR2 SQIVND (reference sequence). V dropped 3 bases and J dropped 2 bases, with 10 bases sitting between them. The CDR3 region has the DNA TGTGCCAGTAGTATGGGGACACCTAACACTGAAGCTTTCTTT. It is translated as CASSMGTPNTEAFF.

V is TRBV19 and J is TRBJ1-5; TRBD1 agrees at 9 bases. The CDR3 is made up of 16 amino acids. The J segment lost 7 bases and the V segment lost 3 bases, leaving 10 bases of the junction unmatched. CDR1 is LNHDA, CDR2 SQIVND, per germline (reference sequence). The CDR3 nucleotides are TGTGCCAGTAGTATCCCCCCGGGACAGGGTGGACAGCCCCAGCATTTT. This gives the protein CASSIPPGQGGQPQHF.

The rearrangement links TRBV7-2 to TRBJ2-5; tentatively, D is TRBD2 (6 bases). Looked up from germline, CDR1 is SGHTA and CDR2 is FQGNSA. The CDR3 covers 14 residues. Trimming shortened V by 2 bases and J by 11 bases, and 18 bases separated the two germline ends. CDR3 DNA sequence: TGTGCCAGCAGCTTAAGTACGCGGGGCATTGCTCAGTACTTC. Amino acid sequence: CASSLSTRGIAQYF.

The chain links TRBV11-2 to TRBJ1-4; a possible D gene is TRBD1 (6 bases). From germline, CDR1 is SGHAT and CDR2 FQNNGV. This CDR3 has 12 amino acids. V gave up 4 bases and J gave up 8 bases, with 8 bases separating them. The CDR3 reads CASSSDREKLFF. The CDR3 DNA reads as TGTGCCAGCAGCTCCGACAGGGAAAAACTGTTTTTT.

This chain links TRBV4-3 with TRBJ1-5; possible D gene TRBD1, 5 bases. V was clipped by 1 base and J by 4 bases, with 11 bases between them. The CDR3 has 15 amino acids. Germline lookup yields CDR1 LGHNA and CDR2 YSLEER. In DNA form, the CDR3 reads TGCGCCAGCAGCCAAGTATTACAGGATAATCAGCCCCAGCATTTT. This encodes CASSQVLQDNQPQHF.

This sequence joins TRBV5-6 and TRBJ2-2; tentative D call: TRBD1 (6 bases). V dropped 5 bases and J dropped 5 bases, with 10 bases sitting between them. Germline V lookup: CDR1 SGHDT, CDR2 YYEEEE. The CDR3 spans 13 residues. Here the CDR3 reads CASSAGATGELFF. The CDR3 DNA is TGTGCCAGCAGTGCAGGGGCGACCGGGGAGCTGTTTTTT.

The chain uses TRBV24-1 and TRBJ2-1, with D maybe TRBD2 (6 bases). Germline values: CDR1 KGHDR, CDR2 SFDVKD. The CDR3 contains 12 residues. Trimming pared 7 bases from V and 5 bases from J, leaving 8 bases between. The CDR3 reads CATSRGDNEQFF. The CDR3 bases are TGTGCCACCAGCCGCGGGGACAATGAGCAGTTCTTC.

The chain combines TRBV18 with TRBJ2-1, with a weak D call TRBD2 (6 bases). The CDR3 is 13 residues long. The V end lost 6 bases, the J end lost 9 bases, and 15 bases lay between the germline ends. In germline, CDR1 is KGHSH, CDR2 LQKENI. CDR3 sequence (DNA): TGTGCCAGCTCGCGGGACGGTCACGGTGAGCAGTTCTTC. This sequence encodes CASSRDGHGEQFF.

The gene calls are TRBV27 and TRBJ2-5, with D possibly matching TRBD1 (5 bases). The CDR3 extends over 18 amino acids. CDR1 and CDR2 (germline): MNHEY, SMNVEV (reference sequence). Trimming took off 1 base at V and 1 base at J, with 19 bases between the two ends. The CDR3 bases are TGTGCCAGCAGTTTATTCCCCCTAGGGGTGGGTACCCAAGAGACCCAGTACTTC. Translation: CASSLFPLGVGTQETQYF.

CDR3 coding DNA: TGTGCCAGCAGCCCGCCAGGAATGGCTGAGCAGTTCTTC. Amino acids: CASSPPGMAEQFF. The V gene is TRBV3-1 (or the pseudogene TRBV3-2), the J gene TRBJ2-1; D is unclear. Per the germline V gene, CDR1 is LGHDT and CDR2 is YNNKEL (reference sequence). Trimming removed 4 bases at V and 9 bases at J, with 13 bases between. This CDR3 is built from 13 residues.

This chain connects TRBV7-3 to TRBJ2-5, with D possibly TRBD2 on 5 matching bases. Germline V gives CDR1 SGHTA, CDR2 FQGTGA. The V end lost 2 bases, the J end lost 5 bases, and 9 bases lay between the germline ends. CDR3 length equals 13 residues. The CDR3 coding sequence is TGTGCCAGCAGCTTACAGCGCGGGGAGACCCAGTACTTC. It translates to CASSLQRGETQYF.

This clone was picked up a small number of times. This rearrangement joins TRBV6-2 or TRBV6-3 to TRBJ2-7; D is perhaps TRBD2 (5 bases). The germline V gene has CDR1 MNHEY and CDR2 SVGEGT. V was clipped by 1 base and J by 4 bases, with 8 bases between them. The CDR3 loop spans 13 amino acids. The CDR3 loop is CASSYFGGYEQYF. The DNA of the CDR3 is TGTGCCAGCAGTTACTTTGGAGGTTACGAGCAGTACTTC.

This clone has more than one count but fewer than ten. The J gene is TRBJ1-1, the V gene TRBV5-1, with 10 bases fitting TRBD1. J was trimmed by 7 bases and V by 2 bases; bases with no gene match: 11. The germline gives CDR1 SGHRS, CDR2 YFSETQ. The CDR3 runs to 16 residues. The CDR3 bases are TGCGCCAGCAGCTTCTCCGGGACAGGGGATTATATTGAAGCTTTCTTT. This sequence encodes CASSFSGTGDYIEAFF.

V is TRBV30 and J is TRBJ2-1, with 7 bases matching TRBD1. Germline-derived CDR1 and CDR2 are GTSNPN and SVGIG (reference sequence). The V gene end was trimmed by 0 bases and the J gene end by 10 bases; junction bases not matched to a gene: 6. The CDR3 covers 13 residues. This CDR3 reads CAWSVRQGAEQFF. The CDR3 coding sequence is TGTGCCTGGAGTGTACGACAGGGAGCGGAGCAGTTCTTC.

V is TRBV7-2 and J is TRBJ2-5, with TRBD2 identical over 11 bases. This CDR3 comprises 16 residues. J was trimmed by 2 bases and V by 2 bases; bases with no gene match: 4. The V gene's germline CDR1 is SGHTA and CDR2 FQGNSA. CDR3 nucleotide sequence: TGTGCCAGCAGCTTAAAGGGACTAGCGGTTCAAGAGACCCAGTACTTC. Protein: CASSLKGLAVQETQYF.

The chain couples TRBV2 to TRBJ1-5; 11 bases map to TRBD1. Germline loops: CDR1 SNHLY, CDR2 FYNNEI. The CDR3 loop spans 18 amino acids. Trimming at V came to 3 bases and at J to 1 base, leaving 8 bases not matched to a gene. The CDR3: CASSEDRDRGESNQPQHF. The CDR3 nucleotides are TGTGCCAGCAGTGAGGACCGGGACAGGGGGGAAAGCAATCAGCCCCAGCATTTT.

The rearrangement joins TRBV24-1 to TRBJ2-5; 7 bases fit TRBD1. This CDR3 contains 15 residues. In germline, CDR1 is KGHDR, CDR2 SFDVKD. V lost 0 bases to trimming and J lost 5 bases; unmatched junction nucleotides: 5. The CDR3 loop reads CATSDLRDSFETQYF. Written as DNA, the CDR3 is TGTGCCACCAGTGATTTGCGGGACAGTTTCGAGACCCAGTACTTC.

Here the CDR3 DNA reads TGTGCCAGTTCCCCGGACAGGGGACGATGGGGCTACACCTTC. The encoded protein is CASSPDRGRWGYTF. The rearrangement links TRBV28 to TRBJ1-2, with 9 bases aligning to TRBD1. The CDR3 runs to 14 residues. CDR1 MDHEN and CDR2 SYDVKM come from the germline V gene. V dropped 9 bases and J dropped 8; count of bases not matched to a gene: 13.

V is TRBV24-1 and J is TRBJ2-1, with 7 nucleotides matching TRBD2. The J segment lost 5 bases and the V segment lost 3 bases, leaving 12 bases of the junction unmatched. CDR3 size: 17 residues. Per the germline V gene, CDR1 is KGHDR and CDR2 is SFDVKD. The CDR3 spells CATSDQPSSGSDNEQFF. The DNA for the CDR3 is TGTGCCACCAGTGATCAACCGTCTAGCGGATCCGACAATGAGCAGTTCTTC.

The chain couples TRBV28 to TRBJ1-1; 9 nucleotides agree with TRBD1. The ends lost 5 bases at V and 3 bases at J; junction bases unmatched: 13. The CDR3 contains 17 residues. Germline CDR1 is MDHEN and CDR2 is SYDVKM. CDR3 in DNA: TGTGCCAGCAGTCTGCTAGACAGGGGGGTGCCCGACACTGAAGCTTTCTTT. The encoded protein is CASSLLDRGVPDTEAFF.

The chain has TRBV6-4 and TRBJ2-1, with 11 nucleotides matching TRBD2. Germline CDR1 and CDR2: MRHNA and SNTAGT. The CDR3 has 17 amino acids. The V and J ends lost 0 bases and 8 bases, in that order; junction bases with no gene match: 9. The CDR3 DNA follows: TGTGCCAGCAGTGACTCATTTCTAGCGGGGGGCCCCGATGAGCAGTTCTTC. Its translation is CASSDSFLAGGPDEQFF.

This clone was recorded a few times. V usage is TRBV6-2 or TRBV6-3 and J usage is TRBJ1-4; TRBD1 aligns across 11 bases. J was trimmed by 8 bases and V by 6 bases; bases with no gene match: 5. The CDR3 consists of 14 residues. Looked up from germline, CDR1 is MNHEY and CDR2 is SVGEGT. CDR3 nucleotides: TGTGCCAGCAGCCGCGGACAGGGGGCGGAAAAACTGTTTTTT. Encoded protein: CASSRGQGAEKLFF.

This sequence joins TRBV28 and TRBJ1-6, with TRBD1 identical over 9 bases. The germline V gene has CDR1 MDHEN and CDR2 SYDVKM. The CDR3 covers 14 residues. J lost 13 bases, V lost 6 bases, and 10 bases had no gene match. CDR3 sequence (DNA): TGTGCCAGCAGCCCGGGACAGGGTAGGCCGCCCCTCCACTTT. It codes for CASSPGQGRPPLHF.

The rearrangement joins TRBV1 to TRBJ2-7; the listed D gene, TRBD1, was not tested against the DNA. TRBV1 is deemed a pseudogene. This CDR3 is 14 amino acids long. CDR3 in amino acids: CTSSRDRASYEQYV. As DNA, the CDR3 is TGCACCAGCAGCCGGGACAGGGCTTCCTACGAGCAGTACGTC.

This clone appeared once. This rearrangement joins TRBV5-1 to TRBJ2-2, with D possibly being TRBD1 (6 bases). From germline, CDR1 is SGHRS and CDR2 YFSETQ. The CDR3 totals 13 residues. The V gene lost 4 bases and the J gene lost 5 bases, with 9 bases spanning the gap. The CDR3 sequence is CASSQQGTGELFF. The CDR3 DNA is TGCGCCAGCAGCCAACAGGGAACCGGGGAGCTGTTTTTT. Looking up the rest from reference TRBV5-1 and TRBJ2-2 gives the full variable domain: KAGVTQTPRYLIKTRGQQVTLSCSPISGHRSVSWYQQTPGQGLQFLFEYFSETQRNKGNFPGRFSGRQFSNSRSEMNVSTLELGDSALYLCASSQQGTGELFFGEGSRLTVL.

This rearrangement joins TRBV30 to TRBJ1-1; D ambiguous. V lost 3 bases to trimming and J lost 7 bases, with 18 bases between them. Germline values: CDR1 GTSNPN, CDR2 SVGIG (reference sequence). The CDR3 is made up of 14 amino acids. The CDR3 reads CAWRIPGDWIEAFF. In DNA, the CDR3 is TGTGCCTGGAGGATTCCCGGGGATTGGATTGAAGCTTTCTTT.

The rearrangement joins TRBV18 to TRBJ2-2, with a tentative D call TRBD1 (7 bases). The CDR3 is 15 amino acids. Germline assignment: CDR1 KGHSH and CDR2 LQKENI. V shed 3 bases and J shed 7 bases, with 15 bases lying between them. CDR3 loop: CASSPSRQGGGELFF. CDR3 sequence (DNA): TGTGCCAGCTCACCGTCGCGACAGGGAGGCGGGGAGCTGTTTTTT. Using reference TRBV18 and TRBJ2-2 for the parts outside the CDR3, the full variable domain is NAGVMQNPRHLVRRRGQEARLRCSPMKGHSHVYWYRQLPEEGLKFMVYLQKENIIDESGMPKERFSAEFPKEGPSILRIQQVVRGDSAAYFCASSPSRQGGGELFFGEGSRLTVL.

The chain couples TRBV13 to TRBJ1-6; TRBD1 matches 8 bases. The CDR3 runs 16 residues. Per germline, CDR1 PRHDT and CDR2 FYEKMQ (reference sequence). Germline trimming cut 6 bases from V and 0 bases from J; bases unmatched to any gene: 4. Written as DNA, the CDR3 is TGTGCCAGCAGACCCAGGGGGCTCTCCTATAATTCACCCCTCCACTTT. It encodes CASRPRGLSYNSPLHF.

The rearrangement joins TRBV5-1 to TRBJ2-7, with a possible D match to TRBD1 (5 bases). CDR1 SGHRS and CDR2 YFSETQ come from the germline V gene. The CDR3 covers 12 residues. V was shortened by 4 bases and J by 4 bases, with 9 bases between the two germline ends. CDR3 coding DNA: TGCGCCAGCAGCCAAGGGGATTACGAGCAGTACTTC. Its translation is CASSQGDYEQYF.